This T cell receptor (beta chain) was obtained from a study of blood T cell repertoires in COVID-19. On the study more broadly: The samples span acute and convalescent COVID-19 from the United States, Italy and Spain. Sources were T cells, B-cell-depleted T cells, or PBMCs; the material itself was cDNA or gDNA.

There are 13 residues in the CDR3. In germline, CDR1 is MNHEY, CDR2 SMNVEV (reference sequence). The V end lost 0 bases, the J end lost 6 bases, and 8 bases lay between the germline ends. It was during active infection that Seattle patients were enrolled and then longitudinally followed. Assay used: immunoSEQ multiplex PCR; TCRdb lists only in-frame clones, some missing. The sample consists of around 290,000 clones, about 88% of them appearing once. This TCR was recovered from a woman between 65 and 79 years old with COVID-19, enrolled during active disease. V and J are TRBV27 and TRBJ1-2; tentative D call: TRBD1 (5 bases). Sample: peripheral blood. The CDR3 reads CASSLSPGNGYTF. The CDR3 DNA is TGTGCCAGCAGTTTATCCCCAGGGAATGGCTACACCTTC.